This entry is about one T cell receptor beta chain. It lacks a known antigen. No base qualities exist here, and no much larger clone lies one base off it. This record belongs to a study of cytomegalovirus exposure and HLA in healthy donors (dated by TCRdb to the late 2010s). In terms of the full investigation: In an earlier analysis of 450 to 750 of the donors, less than 350 Gb of sequence data and 90 million to 120 million unique TCR beta sequences from 150 million to 200 million T cells were reported. Donor age, sex, ethnicity and CMV serostatus were compiled alongside the repertoire data. The T cell repertoires of around 670 subjects were profiled by immunosequencing and related to cytomegalovirus serostatus. Roughly 300 gigabases of sequencing data and roughly 80 million unique TCR sequences made up an early release that covered over 550 HLA-typed donors. Besides the first cohort of around 700 subjects, a separate validation cohort made up of 120 different subjects was used. In a later genetic analysis, genome-wide SNP genotypes for 398 of the 666 donors were used, and that subset was treated as a discovery cohort. Among some 400 genotyped donors of the cohort, an average of around 240,000 unique TCR beta nucleotide sequences were sequenced per donor, around 20% of them non-productive. Of the 300 to 450 genotyped donors, approximately 80% were placed in the genetic ancestry cluster associated with self-reported Caucasian donors. To predict cytomegalovirus infection status, the study combined high-throughput TCR immunosequencing, statistical association of individual TCRs with disease status, and machine learning. The study was designed to test whether signatures of past pathogen exposure could be identified by cataloging public T cell receptors. An earlier analysis of some 600 of the donors applied high-throughput TCR beta sequencing to assess whether each TCR beta V gene segment acted as functional or pseudogenic. Rather than drawing on any new phenotypic data, the later analysis identified candidate immune exposures from TCR beta sequences and the way those sequences occurred across donors. To study patterns of TCR occurrence, a later analysis re-analyzed previously published TCR beta repertoires from 666 donors and added high-resolution HLA genotyping. Typing coverage varied by locus: roughly 620-640 donors for A, B, C, DRB1 and DQB1; roughly 510 for DQA1; over 600 for DPA1; approximately 450 for DPB1. Four to six DR-DQ haplotypes were handled as single units for association and clustering, since linkage in the cohort was strong. All discovery cohort repertoires had been generated on a single sequencing platform. HLA typing included class I and class II loci at four-digit resolution.

Beyond this particular receptor, the publication reports: The study gave a list of more than 150 TCR beta chains associated with cytomegalovirus. A group of highly shared sequence variants was considered likely to be a technical artifact of the sequencing pipeline. A few of the identified cytomegalovirus-associated TCR beta chains were confirmed in vitro to be specific for cytomegalovirus antigens. The only immune exposure information available for the cohort was CMV serostatus. Presence/absence analyses assumed roughly uniform sequencing depth across donors, an assumption that may not hold. Only TCR beta chains were sequenced in this cohort, and the absence of alpha or paired-chain data limited detectable features. Because HLA typing was unavailable for some donors at each locus, only the typed subset was used in association tests. In a later analysis, HLA-associated TCR beta chains were found to be more clonally expanded and to have lower generation probabilities than equally common non-associated chains. While some public TCRs were present in many individuals, most TCR sequences turned up only very rarely across donors. According to a later analysis, parvovirus B19, influenza, CMV and Epstein-Barr virus appeared linked to several top co-occurrence clusters. Approximately 16 rarely observed V segments, including chromosome 9 orphons, were excluded from the earlier analysis of just under 600 of the donors because counts were too low. Because the 87-base-pair reads could not distinguish some IMGT-functional V segments, including TRBV6-2 and TRBV6-3, those segments were excluded. In a later genetic analysis, a missense DCLRE1C variant was associated with V-gene and J-gene trimming of TCR beta chains, and the association was replicated in an independent cohort. In a later analysis, over 15,000 TCR beta sequences were associated with specific HLA alleles at a false discovery rate of 0.05. Assigning TCR associations to individual alleles was difficult when HLA alleles, especially DR and DQ, strongly co-occurred. In a later analysis, most CMV-associated TCR beta chains were found to appear HLA-restricted, with HLA associations seemingly driven largely by CMV exposure. In a later analysis, TCR association rates were found to vary across HLA loci, with the most associated TCRs seen for DRB1 alleles and the fewest for HLA-C alleles. A further reported finding was that TCR beta sequences accurately predicted the HLA-A and HLA-B alleles for most subjects in the first cohort. According to a later genetic analysis, donors in an Asian-associated ancestry cluster had fewer N-insertions in productive TCRs than the approximately 610-donor mean. Correlated functional status among segregating V segments might be attributable to linkage disequilibrium, but an unknown experimental factor could not be ruled out. In an earlier analysis of 587 of the donors, most TCR beta V segments appeared in productive rearrangements about 87% or about 30% of the time, broadly matching IMGT annotations. It was suggested by the authors that the approach could potentially be generalized to other disease states and immunological phenotypes. The classifier was reported to diagnose cytomegalovirus status with high specificity and sensitivity in both the original cohort and the validation cohort.

Libraries came from the immunoSEQ multiplex PCR assay. The multiplex PCR relied on a mix of 60 forward primers for TCR Vbeta segments and 13 reverse primers for TCR Jbeta segments. A multiplex PCR assay on genomic DNA amplified the CDR3 region of rearranged TCR beta genes. The amplified TCR beta libraries were sequenced on the Illumina HiSeq System as 87-base-pair reads. The paper's processing steps were these. A later analysis tallied 70 million to 100 million unique TCR beta chains across the 610 or so repertoires, and approximately 12 million of those chains were shared by two or more donors. Raw reads were error-corrected and collapsed into unique sequences with a nearest-neighbor algorithm that merged closely related sequences to remove PCR and sequencing errors. V, D and J gene segments were assigned by aligning CDR3 sequences to IMGT reference sequences. For a sequence to be retained, a match of at least six nucleotides to both a V gene segment and a J gene segment was required. Rearrangements were classified as productive when the CDR3 lacked stop codons and remained in frame with V and J, and all other rearrangements were classified as non-productive. CDR3 was defined according to IMGT convention as the region running from the second conserved V-encoded cysteine to the conserved J-encoded phenylalanine. Sequences without an unambiguous match to a single V gene segment were excluded from the earlier analysis of 450 to 750 of the donors. In an earlier analysis of several hundred of the donors, a V segment was called functional when productive rearrangements were above 56.7%, and segregating when the standard deviation between donors exceeded 5%. A statistical classification framework was built for diagnosing cytomegalovirus status from the catalog of TCR beta chain sequences. In a later analysis, V and J genes were assigned by comparing TCR nucleotide sequences against IMGT/GENE-DB human TR gene sequences. In a later analysis, CDR3 sequences and most-parsimonious VDJ recombination scenarios were assigned using the TCRdist pipeline. In a later analysis, every TCR beta chain was defined by the combination of its CDR3 amino acid sequence and its V-gene family, and reads without a unique V-gene family were dropped. In a later analysis, around 650 highly shared, low-generation-probability nucleotide sequences were removed to address suspected cross-contamination and a sequencing artifact. In a later analysis, a clonal expansion index for each public chain was calculated from normalized within-repertoire ranks of inferred template counts. In a later analysis, generation probabilities were computed using a VDJ recombination model fitted to out-of-frame rearrangements, and the results were checked against IGoR. Hypergeometric tests were used in a later analysis to score TCR-TCR, TCR-HLA and TCR-CMV co-occurrence, with a repertoire-size bias correction applied to the TCR pairs. False discovery rates were estimated in a later analysis by permuting HLA or CMV assignments 20 times. In a later analysis, co-occurring TCRs were grouped using DBSCAN, with TCRdist sequence similarity added in when clustering inside HLA-allele-positive subsets. Repertoires with fewer than 30,000 or more than 120,000 public chains, plus five repertoires with anomalous nucleotide sharing, were excluded from co-occurrence clustering. This immuneACCESS table, as held by TCRdb, lists in-frame sequences with V and J called but not all clones. Of the missing ones, under half trace to an unresolved V gene in checked studies; the others have no known cause. The V and J calls and clone size are taken from that table; D and trimming were inferred from the DNA. This sample gives approximately 160,000 clones in total; roughly 80% of them show up just once. Clones ranked in the top ten supply 4.8% of the sample.

In total, approximately 610 healthy bone marrow donors made up the cohort. At the time of sampling, all cohort members were nominally healthy, though unrecorded immune exposures were likely present. The donor was CMV seronegative and was included in the group of hundreds of seronegative cohort members. A peripheral blood sample was collected from each donor, and TCR beta sequencing was performed on peripheral blood mononuclear cells. Genomic DNA was extracted from the blood cell samples with the Qiagen DNeasy Blood Extraction Kit. At the junction V is shortened by 2 bases and J by 3 bases, with 12 bases in between. In the germline V gene, CDR1 corresponds to SGHRS and CDR2 to YFSETQ. From the cysteine up to the phenylalanine, the CDR3 has a length of 16 residues. CDR3 DNA only is kept here, 48 bases in frame from base 1.

The sequence links TRBV5-1 to TRBJ2-6, with no reliable assignment of the D segment. The specimen sequenced was PBMCs. The receptor's source is a man aged 18-30 years in good health and CMV-seronegative. The CDR3: CASSLAPSDGANVLTF. The base sequence is TGCGCCAGCAGCTTAGCGCCCTCCGATGGGGCCAACGTCCTGACTTTC.